This TCR beta chain was documented in a study of blood T cells in healthy people across ages. The length of the CDR3 is 15 residues. Germline V gives CDR1 MNHNS, CDR2 SASEGT. V lost 2 bases and J lost 2, with 12 bases in between. A second PCR, run for roughly 6 to 11 cycles, used a sample-barcoded 5' primer plus a J-beta primer mix. MiXCR, run by TCRdb on the 5' RACE reads, gives a single entry per CDR3 protein. The sample contains around 800,000 distinct CDR3 sequences, roughly 44% of which appear only once. This chain connects TRBV6-1 to TRBJ1-1; D unclear. The clonotype comes from a man aged 60 to 69 in good health. The sequenced sample was blood. In DNA, the CDR3 is TGTGCCAGCAGTGAATTCGGAGCAAGTAACACTGAAGCTTTCTTT. This codes for CASSEFGASNTEAFF.